The source of this T cell receptor (beta chain) is a study of early T cells in non-severe SARS-CoV-2 infection. Study background: Bulk RNA isolated from unsorted whole blood underwent sequencing; chains were not paired.

Attachment of unique molecular identifiers to individual cDNA molecules was performed. TCRdb used MiXCR to reprocess the 5' RACE reads, holding one entry per CDR3 protein. The repertoire holds about 77,000 distinct CDR3 sequences, with around 9.9% as singletons. As regards this clonotype: Its antigen is unidentified.

Study-level results: Lookups in VDJdb leaned toward anti-spike CD8 responses and missed private and CD4 specificities.

CDR1 is SGHTA and CDR2 is FQGNSA in the germline V gene. There are 16 residues in the CDR3. The ends were cut back, 1 base at V and 0 bases at J, with 10 bases in the middle. The chain joins TRBV7-2 to TRBJ2-1, with D possibly matching TRBD2 (5 bases). The source of this sequence is an adult who was a healthcare worker with PCR-confirmed SARS-CoV-2 infection or an uninfected control (not recorded which). Sequencing used whole blood. CDR3 sequence (DNA): TGTGCCAGCAGCTTAGGGGGTAGCGTCTCCTACAATGAGCAGTTCTTC. This encodes CASSLGGSVSYNEQFF.